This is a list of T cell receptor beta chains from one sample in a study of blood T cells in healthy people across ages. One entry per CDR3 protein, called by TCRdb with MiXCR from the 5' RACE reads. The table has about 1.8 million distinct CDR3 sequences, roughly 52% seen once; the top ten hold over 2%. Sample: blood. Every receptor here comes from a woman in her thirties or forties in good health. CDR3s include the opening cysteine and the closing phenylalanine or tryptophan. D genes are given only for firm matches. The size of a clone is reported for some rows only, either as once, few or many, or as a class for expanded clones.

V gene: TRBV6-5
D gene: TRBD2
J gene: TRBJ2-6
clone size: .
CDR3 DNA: TGTGCCGTCGGGGGGGGCTCTGGGGCCAACGTCCTGACTTTC
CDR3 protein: CAVGGGSGANVLTF

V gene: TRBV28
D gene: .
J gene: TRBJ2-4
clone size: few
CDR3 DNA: TGTGCCAGCAGTTACTCCGGGGCACTAGCCAAAAACATTCAGTACTTC
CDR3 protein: CASSYSGALAKNIQYF

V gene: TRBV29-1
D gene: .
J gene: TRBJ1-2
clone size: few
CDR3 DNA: TGCAGCGTTGACACAGATGGCTACACCTTC
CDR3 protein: CSVDTDGYTF

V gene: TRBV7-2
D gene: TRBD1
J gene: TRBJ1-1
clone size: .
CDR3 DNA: TGTGCCAGCAGCTCATGGGACAGGGTATCGGAAGCTTTCTTT
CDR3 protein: CASSSWDRVSEAFF

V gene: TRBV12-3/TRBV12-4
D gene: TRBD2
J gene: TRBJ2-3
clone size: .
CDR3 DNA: TGTGCCAGCAGTTTATCCCTAGATAGCGGGACGCAGTATTTT
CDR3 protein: CASSLSLDSGTQYF

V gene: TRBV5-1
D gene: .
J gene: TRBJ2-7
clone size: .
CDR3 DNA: TGCGCCAGCAGCTTATGGGGGGCGCAGGACGAGCAGTACTTC
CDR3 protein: CASSLWGAQDEQYF

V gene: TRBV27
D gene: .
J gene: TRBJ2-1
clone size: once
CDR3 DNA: TGTGCCAGCAGCATCACGGGGGGCATCTACAATGAGCAGTTCTTC
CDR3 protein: CASSITGGIYNEQFF

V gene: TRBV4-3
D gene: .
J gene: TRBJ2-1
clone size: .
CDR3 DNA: TGCGCCAGCAGCCAAGAAACCGGGCCCCCAGACGGGGTCTCCTACAATGAGCAGTTCTTC
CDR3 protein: CASSQETGPPDGVSYNEQFF

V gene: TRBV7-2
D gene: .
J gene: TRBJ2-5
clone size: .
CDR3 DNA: TGTGCCAGCAGCTTAAGGTCGATCGCGACCCTGTACTTC
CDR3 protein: CASSLRSIATLYF

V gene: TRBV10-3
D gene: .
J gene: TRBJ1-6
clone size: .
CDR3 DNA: TGTGCCATCAGTGAGTCGCAGCTTGGCAGACAGCCCTCCTATAATTCACCCCTCCACTTT
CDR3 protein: CAISESQLGRQPSYNSPLHF

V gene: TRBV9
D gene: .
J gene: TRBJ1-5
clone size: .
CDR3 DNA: TGTGCCAGCAGCGCACTGAGGGGGGGAACGGGCAATCAGCCCCAGCATTTT
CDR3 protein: CASSALRGGTGNQPQHF

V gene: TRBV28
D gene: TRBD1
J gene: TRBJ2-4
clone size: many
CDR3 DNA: TGTGCCAGCAGTCCGACAGGGTTGGCCAAAAACATTCAGTACTTC
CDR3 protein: CASSPTGLAKNIQYF

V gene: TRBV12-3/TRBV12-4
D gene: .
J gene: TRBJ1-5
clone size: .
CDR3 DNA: TGTGCCAGCAGTTTAGGGACAGAACAGCCCCAGCATTTT
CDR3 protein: CASSLGTEQPQHF

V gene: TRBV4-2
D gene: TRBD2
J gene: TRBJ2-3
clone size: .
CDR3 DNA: TGTGCCAGCAGCCGGTTGGGTAGCGGGGGCCCCGATACGCAGTATTTT
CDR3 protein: CASSRLGSGGPDTQYF

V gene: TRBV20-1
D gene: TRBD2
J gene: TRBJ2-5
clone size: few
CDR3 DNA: TGCAGTGCTAGAACTATAGCGGGGGGGAGAGAGACCCAGTACTTC
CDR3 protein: CSARTIAGGRETQYF

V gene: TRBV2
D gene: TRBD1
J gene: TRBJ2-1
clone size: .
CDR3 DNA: TGTGCCAGTAGACAGACAGGGATCCCCCTCCTGCAGTTCTTC
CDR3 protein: CASRQTGIPLLQFF

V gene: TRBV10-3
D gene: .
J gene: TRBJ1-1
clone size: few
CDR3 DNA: TGTGCCATCAGTGAGTTAACTGAAGCTTTCTTT
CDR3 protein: CAISELTEAFF

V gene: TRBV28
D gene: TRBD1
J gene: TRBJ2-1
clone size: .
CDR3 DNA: TGTGCCAGCAGTTTAAAGGGGGCAGGGCGGCACGATGAGCAGTTCTTC
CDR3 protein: CASSLKGAGRHDEQFF

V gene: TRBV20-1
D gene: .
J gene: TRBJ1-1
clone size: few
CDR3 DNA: TGCAGTGCTAGCAGTGACATGAACACTGAAGCTTTCTTT
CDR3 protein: CSASSDMNTEAFF

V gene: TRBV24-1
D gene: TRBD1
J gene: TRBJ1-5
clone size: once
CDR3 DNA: TGTGCCACCAGTGGACAGGGCACTCAGCCCCAGCATTTT
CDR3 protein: CATSGQGTQPQHF

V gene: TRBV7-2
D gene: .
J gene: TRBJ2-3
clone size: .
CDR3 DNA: TGTGCCAGCAGCTTGTATGCTGGTACGCAGTATTTT
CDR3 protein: CASSLYAGTQYF

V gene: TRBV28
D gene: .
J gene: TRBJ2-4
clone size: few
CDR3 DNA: TGTGCCAGCAGTCCGGGGTCCGAGGAGGACATTCAGTACTTC
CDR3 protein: CASSPGSEEDIQYF

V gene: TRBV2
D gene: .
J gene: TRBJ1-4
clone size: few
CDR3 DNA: TGTGCCAGCAGAGTAACAGTGGCAAAACTGTTTTTT
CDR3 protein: CASRVTVAKLFF

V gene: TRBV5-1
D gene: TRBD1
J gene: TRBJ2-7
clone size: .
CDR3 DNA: TGCGCCAGCACCCCTCGACAGGGGGCCTACGAGCAGTACTTC
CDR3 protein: CASTPRQGAYEQYF

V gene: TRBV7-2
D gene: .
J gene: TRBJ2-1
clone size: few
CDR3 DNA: TGTGCCAGCAGCCACCCGAATAGTAAGCAGTTCTTC
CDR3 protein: CASSHPNSKQFF

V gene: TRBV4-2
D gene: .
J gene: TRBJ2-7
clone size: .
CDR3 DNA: TGTGCCAGCAGCCCGGCCGGAGAGGCGGCGTCCTACGAGCAGTACTTC
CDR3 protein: CASSPAGEAASYEQYF

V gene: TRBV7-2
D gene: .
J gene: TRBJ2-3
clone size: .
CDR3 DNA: TGTGCCAGCACCCGTGTCGTCTGGAGCACAGATACGCAGTATTTT
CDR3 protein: CASTRVVWSTDTQYF

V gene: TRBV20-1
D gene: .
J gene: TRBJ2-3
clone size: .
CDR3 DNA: TGCAGTGTCCAAACAGGGGGCGGGGGGGATACGCAGTATTTT
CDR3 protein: CSVQTGGGGDTQYF

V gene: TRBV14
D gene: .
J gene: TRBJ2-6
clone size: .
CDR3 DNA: TGTGCCAGCAGCCAAGATCCGATCAACGTCCTGACTTTC
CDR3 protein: CASSQDPINVLTF

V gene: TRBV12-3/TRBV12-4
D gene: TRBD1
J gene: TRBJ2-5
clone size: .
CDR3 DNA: TGTGCCAGCGGCCGGGACAGGGGCATTTCAGAGACCCAGTACTTC
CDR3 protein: CASGRDRGISETQYF

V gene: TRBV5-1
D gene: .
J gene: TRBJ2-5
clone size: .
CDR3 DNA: TGCGCCAGCAGCTTACTACAGGACAGCCGTAGTGAGCAGTACTTC
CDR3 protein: CASSLLQDSRSEQYF

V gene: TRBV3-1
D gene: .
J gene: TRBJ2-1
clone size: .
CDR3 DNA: TGTGCCAGCAGCCGTCACAGTAACAATGAGCAGTTCTTC
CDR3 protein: CASSRHSNNEQFF

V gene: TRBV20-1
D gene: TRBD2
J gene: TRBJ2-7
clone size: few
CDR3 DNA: TGCAGTGCTAGAGCCCCTAGCGGGGGGGCCTACGAGCAGTACTTC
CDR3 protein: CSARAPSGGAYEQYF

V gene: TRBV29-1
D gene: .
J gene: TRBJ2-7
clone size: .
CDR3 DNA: TGCAGCGCCGCCTTCAACAAGGGCGAGCAGTACTTC
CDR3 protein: CSAAFNKGEQYF

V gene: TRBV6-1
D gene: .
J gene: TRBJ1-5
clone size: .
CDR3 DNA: TGTGCCAGCAGTGAGGGAGTACTTAGCAATCAGCCCCAGCATTTT
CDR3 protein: CASSEGVLSNQPQHF

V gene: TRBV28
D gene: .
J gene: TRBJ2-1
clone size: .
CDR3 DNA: TGTGCCAGCACCATGACAGGGACCGCGAGCGGGGTCTACAATGAGCAGTTCTTC
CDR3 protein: CASTMTGTASGVYNEQFF

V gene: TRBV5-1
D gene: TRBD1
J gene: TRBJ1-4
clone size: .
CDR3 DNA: TGCGCCAGCAGCGTGGACAGGGGGAAGGAAAAACTGTTTTTT
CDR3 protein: CASSVDRGKEKLFF

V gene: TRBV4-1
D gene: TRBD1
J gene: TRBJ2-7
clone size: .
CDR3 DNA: TGCGCCAGCAGCCAGTACCATGGGACAGGGGGCGAGCAGTACTTC
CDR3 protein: CASSQYHGTGGEQYF

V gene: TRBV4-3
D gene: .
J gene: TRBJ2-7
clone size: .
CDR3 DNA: TGCGCCAGCAGCCAAACAATCGAAGTTTCCTACGAGCAGTACTTC
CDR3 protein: CASSQTIEVSYEQYF

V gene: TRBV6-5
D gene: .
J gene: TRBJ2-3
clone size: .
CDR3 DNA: TGTGCCAGCAGATCAGCCAGCACAGATACGCAGTATTTT
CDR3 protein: CASRSASTDTQYF

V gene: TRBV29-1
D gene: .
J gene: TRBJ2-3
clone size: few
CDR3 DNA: TGCAGCGTTTTAGGTTTCCCAGATACGCAGTATTTT
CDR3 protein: CSVLGFPDTQYF

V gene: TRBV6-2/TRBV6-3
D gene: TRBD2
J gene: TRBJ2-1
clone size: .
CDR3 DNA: TGTGCCAGCAGTTACGAGGCGGGGGGGAGCTCCTACAATGAGCAGTTCTTC
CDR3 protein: CASSYEAGGSSYNEQFF

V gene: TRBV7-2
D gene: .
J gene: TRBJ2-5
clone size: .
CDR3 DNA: TGTGCCAGCAGCATGGGAAGGGTTGAGACCCAGTACTTC
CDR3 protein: CASSMGRVETQYF

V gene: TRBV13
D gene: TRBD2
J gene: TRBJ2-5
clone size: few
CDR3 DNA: TGTGCCAGCAGCTTAGTCCTAGCGGAAGAAGAGACCCAGTACTTC
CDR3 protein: CASSLVLAEEETQYF

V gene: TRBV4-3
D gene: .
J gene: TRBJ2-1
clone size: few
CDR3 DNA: TGCGCCAGCAGCCAATGGGCCGGGGGCCAAAACAATGAGCAGTTCTTC
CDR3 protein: CASSQWAGGQNNEQFF

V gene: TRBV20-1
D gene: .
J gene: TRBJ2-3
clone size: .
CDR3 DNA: TGCAGTGGGACAGCTTACACAGATACGCAGTATTTT
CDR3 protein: CSGTAYTDTQYF

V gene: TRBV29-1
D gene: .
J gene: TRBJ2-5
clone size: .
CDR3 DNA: TGCAGCGTTGCTAAAGTTGGCGAGACCCAGTACTTC
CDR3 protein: CSVAKVGETQYF

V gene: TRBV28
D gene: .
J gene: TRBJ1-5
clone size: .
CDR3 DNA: TGTGCCAGCAGTTCGCCCGGCGGCTATAGCAATCAGCCCCAGCATTTT
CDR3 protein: CASSSPGGYSNQPQHF

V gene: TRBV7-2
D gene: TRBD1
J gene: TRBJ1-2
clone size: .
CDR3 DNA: TGTGCCAGCAGCTTTAACAGGGGGCGCGAATATGGCTACACCTTC
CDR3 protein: CASSFNRGREYGYTF

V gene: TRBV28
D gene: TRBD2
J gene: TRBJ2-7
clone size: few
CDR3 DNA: TGTGCCAGCAGCCCCCGGACTAGTAAATCCTACGAGCAGTACTTC
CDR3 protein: CASSPRTSKSYEQYF

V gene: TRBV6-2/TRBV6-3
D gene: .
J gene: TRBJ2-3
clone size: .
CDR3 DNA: TGTGCCAGCAGGCCCCTCGGGAGCGGGGATACGCAGTATTTT
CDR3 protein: CASRPLGSGDTQYF

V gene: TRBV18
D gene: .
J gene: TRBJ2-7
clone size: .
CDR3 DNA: TGTGCCAGCTCCGCACAGCGGGCGTCCTACGAGCAGTACTTC
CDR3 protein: CASSAQRASYEQYF

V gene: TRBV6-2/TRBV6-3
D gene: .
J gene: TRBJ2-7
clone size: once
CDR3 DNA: TGTGCCAGCAGTAGAGTATACAGGGACGACGAGCAGTACTTC
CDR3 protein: CASSRVYRDDEQYF

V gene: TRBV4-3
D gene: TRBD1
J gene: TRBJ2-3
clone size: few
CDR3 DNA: TGCGCCAGCAGCCAAGAGGGGACAGGGATGGATACGCAGTATTTT
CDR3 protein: CASSQEGTGMDTQYF

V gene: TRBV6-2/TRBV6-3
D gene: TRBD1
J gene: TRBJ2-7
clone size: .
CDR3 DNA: TGTGCCAGCAGTCCCTGGGGGACAGCCACTTACGAGCAGTACTTC
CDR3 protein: CASSPWGTATYEQYF

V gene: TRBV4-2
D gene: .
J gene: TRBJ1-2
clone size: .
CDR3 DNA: TGTGCCAGCAGCCAAGACGGGGGGAAGGGTGGTGGCTACACCTTC
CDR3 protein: CASSQDGGKGGGYTF

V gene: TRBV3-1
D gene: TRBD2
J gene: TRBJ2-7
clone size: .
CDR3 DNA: TGTGCCAGCAGCCACTCCACTAGCGGGAGCTCCTACGAGCAGTACTTC
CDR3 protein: CASSHSTSGSSYEQYF